Listed below are T cell receptor beta chains from one sample, sequenced in a study of regulatory T cells in long-lasting Graves disease. TCRdb re-called the multiplex PCR reads through MiXCR, storing one row per CDR3 protein. The sample lists 200,000 to 300,000 distinct CDR3 sequences; 20% were seen once. The sequenced sample was peripheral blood mononuclear cells (PBMCs), obtained at new diagnosis, from a patient treated with antithyroid drugs. The receptors stem from a female donor with Graves disease. CDR3s include the opening cysteine and the closing phenylalanine or tryptophan. D genes are given only for firm matches. Expanded clones are given a class, and other clones once, few, many or no size at all.

few,16,TRBJ2-3,TRBV19,TRBD1,CASSLPPGQATDTQYF,TGTGCCAGTAGTTTACCCCCGGGACAGGCCACAGATACGCAGTATTTT
NA,14,TRBJ2-7,TRBV25-1,NA,CASSDRGAAYEQYF,TGTGCCAGCAGTGACCGAGGGGCGGCCTACGAGCAGTACTTC
many,13,TRBJ1-1,TRBV18,TRBD1,CASSPSQGPEAFF,TGTGCCAGCTCACCCTCACAGGGGCCTGAAGCTTTCTTT
many,15,TRBJ2-1,TRBV6-2/TRBV6-3,TRBD1,CASSRGTGNYNEQFF,TGTGCCAGCAGTAGGGGGACAGGTAATTACAATGAGCAGTTCTTC
many,14,TRBJ2-1,TRBV20-1,NA,CSARRSTLGNEQFF,TGCAGTGCTAGAAGGTCCACATTAGGAAATGAGCAGTTCTTC
NA,15,TRBJ2-1,TRBV11-2,TRBD2,CASRRSGTSGVLQFF,TGTGCCAGCAGGCGATCCGGGACTAGCGGTGTTCTACAGTTCTTC
many,15,TRBJ2-7,TRBV7-6,TRBD2,CASRLSGGGAYEQYF,TGTGCCAGCCGGCTTTCTGGCGGGGGGGCTTACGAGCAGTACTTC
many,16,TRBJ1-3,TRBV3-1,NA,CASSLPGHYSGNTIYF,TGTGCCAGCAGCCTTCCGGGACACTACTCTGGAAACACCATATATTTT
many,14,TRBJ2-5,TRBV29-1,NA,CSAIGGQGQETQYF,TGCAGCGCGATAGGCGGGCAAGGGCAAGAGACCCAGTACTTC
NA,14,TRBJ2-3,TRBV7-2,NA,CASSLSAAGDTQYF,TGTGCCAGCAGCTTAAGCGCGGCGGGCGATACGCAGTATTTT
many,14,TRBJ1-2,TRBV3-1,TRBD1,CASSQTGQPYGYTF,TGTGCCAGCAGCCAAACGGGACAGCCCTATGGCTACACCTTC
NA,14,TRBJ2-5,TRBV5-4,NA,CASSLDYPRETQYF,TGTGCCAGCAGCTTGGACTACCCCAGAGAGACCCAGTACTTC
many,10,TRBJ2-7,TRBV10-1,NA,CASSSYEQYF,TGCGCCAGCAGCTCCTACGAGCAGTACTTC
many,12,TRBJ2-3,TRBV27,NA,CASLLQGDTQYF,TGTGCCAGCTTATTACAGGGCGATACGCAGTATTTT
many,16,TRBJ2-5,TRBV7-7,TRBD2,CASSRLAGGPGETQYF,TGTGCCAGCAGTCGACTAGCGGGAGGTCCGGGGGAGACCCAGTACTTC
many,15,TRBJ2-1,TRBV20-1,NA,CSARGGQGTYNEQFF,TGCAGTGCTAGAGGGGGGCAGGGGACATACAATGAGCAGTTCTTC
many,16,TRBJ2-5,TRBV28,NA,CASSLGGAILEETQYF,TGTGCCAGCAGTTTGGGGGGGGCCATACTTGAAGAGACCCAGTACTTC
many,19,TRBJ2-4,TRBV18,NA,CASSLRQDRSRGAKNIQYF,TGTGCCAGCTCACTACGACAGGACCGATCCCGTGGGGCCAAAAACATTCAGTACTTC
NA,15,TRBJ2-3,TRBV6-1,NA,CASSGVAGPPDTQYF,TGTGCCAGCAGTGGGGTAGCAGGTCCCCCAGATACGCAGTATTTT
many,13,TRBJ1-4,TRBV5-1,NA,CASSLDVSGGLFF,TGCGCCAGCAGCTTGGACGTCAGTGGGGGCCTGTTTTTT
few,12,TRBJ2-1,TRBV20-1,NA,CRGGAPYNEQFF,TGCAGGGGGGGGGCACCCTACAATGAGCAGTTCTTC
many,15,TRBJ2-1,TRBV7-3,NA,CASSLAPGLHNEQFF,TGTGCCAGCAGCTTAGCCCCGGGATTACACAATGAGCAGTTCTTC
NA,16,TRBJ2-1,TRBV6-1,NA,CASSLSLASSYNEQFF,TGTGCCAGCAGCCTCAGTTTGGCAAGCTCCTACAATGAGCAGTTCTTC
NA,14,TRBJ2-7,TRBV7-2,NA,CASSRRGSSYEQYF,TGTGCCAGCAGCCGACGGGGGAGCTCCTACGAGCAGTACTTC
many,15,TRBJ2-3,TRBV3-1,TRBD2,CASSQAGGSTDTQYF,TGTGCCAGCAGCCAAGCGGGGGGGAGTACAGATACGCAGTATTTT
NA,19,TRBJ2-1,TRBV5-1,NA,CASSLAVETTGRLNNEQFF,TGCGCCAGCAGCTTGGCCGTGGAAACTACCGGGCGCTTGAACAATGAGCAGTTCTTC
many,17,TRBJ2-1,TRBV20-1,NA,CSASGWVGGLLHNEQFF,TGCAGTGCTAGTGGATGGGTGGGGGGACTTCTCCACAATGAGCAGTTCTTC
NA,14,TRBJ1-2,TRBV12-3/TRBV12-4,TRBD1,CASSPETGNYGYTF,TGTGCCAGCAGTCCGGAGACAGGGAACTATGGCTACACCTTC
many,13,TRBJ2-5,TRBV2,NA,CASKAFGQETQYF,TGTGCCAGCAAAGCGTTTGGGCAAGAGACCCAGTACTTC
NA,14,TRBJ2-7,TRBV2,TRBD2,CASSGAGTNYEQYF,TGTGCCAGCAGTGGGGCAGGGACTAACTACGAGCAGTACTTC
few,17,TRBJ2-1,TRBV5-4,TRBD2,CASSLAKLAGAYNEQFF,TGTGCCAGCAGCTTGGCGAAACTAGCGGGGGCCTACAATGAGCAGTTCTTC
many,13,TRBJ1-1,TRBV6-2/TRBV6-3,NA,CASSYRGAGEAFF,TGTGCCAGCAGTTACCGAGGGGCGGGTGAAGCTTTCTTT
many,16,TRBJ2-5,TRBV28,NA,CASTNPGFGGTETQYF,TGTGCCAGCACCAACCCTGGGTTTGGGGGTACGGAGACCCAGTACTTC
NA,14,TRBJ2-2,TRBV4-2,NA,CASSQERGTGELFF,TGTGCCAGCAGCCAAGAACGGGGGACCGGGGAGCTGTTTTTT
many,15,TRBJ1-2,TRBV5-1,NA,CASSLGAGLSYGYTF,TGCGCCAGCAGCTTGGGAGCAGGGTTGTCCTATGGCTACACCTTC
many,15,TRBJ2-5,TRBV7-2,TRBD1,CASSLGARGQETQYF,TGTGCCAGCAGCTTAGGGGCCAGGGGGCAAGAGACCCAGTACTTC
many,13,TRBJ2-1,TRBV11-2,NA,CASSLFDDYEQFF,TGTGCCAGCAGCTTATTCGACGACTATGAGCAGTTCTTC
many,13,TRBJ2-2,TRBV7-6,NA,CASSARGGGELFF,TGTGCCAGCAGCGCTAGGGGAGGCGGGGAGCTGTTTTTT
many,14,TRBJ1-5,TRBV6-1,TRBD1,CATRGTGGSQPQHF,TGTGCCACACGCGGGACAGGGGGCTCTCAGCCCCAGCATTTT
NA,17,TRBJ2-5,TRBV20-1,TRBD2,CSARGGTSGARQETQYF,TGCAGTGCTAGAGGGGGGACTAGCGGGGCCCGTCAAGAGACCCAGTACTTC